The clone carrying this TCR beta chain was recorded once. The record originates from a study of shared clonotypes between healthy human individuals. In the naive CD8 group, cells lacked CD45RO and were positively selected for CCR7, so terminally differentiated effector memory CD45RA+ cells were left out. The study drew its donors from healthy HIV-negative adults without recent acute infections or vaccinations. Deep-level settings were used for running the assay. The table came from immunoSEQ multiplex PCR; TCRdb's copy has only in-frame clones and leaves some out. The sample carries around 2,000,000 clones, about 95% recorded once. Germline V gives CDR1 SGDLS, CDR2 YYNGEE. The CDR3 loop spans 18 amino acids. The trim removed 4 bases at V and 0 bases at J, leaving 8 bases unmatched.

The chain employs TRBV9 and TRBJ2-6; 9 positions match TRBD2. Sequenced material: naive CD8+ T cells sorted from blood. This TCR was sampled from a man younger than 35 in good health. CDR3 amino acids: CASSPYLAGYSGANVLTF. CDR3 coding DNA: TGTGCCAGCAGCCCGTACCTAGCGGGGTACTCTGGGGCCAACGTCCTGACTTTC. Filled out from reference TRBV9 and TRBJ2-6, the complete variable domain reads DSGVTQTPKHLITATGQRVTLRCSPRSGDLSVYWYQQSLDQGLQFLIQYYNGEERAKGNILERFSAQQFPDLHSELNLSSLELGDSALYFCASSPYLAGYSGANVLTFGAGSRLTVL.